This T cell receptor (beta chain) comes out of a study of blood T cell repertoires in COVID-19. Study context: The study drew acute and convalescent COVID-19 samples from the United States, Italy and Spain. In each case, the material was cDNA or gDNA derived from T cells, B-cell-depleted T cells, or PBMCs.

Germline V lookup: CDR1 KGHDR, CDR2 SFDVKD. The CDR3 has 13 amino acids. Trimming pared 7 bases from V and 8 bases from J, leaving 11 bases between. Seattle participants joined during active infection and were tracked over time. Authors' analysis steps: Amplification of reference gene primers was used by the study to estimate nucleated cell counts. Profiling relied on immunoSEQ multiplex PCR, and the TCRdb table lists in-frame clones only, not all of them. V and J calls and clone size are given by that table; D and trimming were obtained from the DNA. This sample carries under 85,000 clones, approximately 80% of them seen once, and the ten largest clones take about 6.9%.

This TCR came from a man aged 25 to 40 with COVID-19, enrolled during active disease. The V and J genes are TRBV24-1 and TRBJ1-6, with D possibly matching TRBD1 (6 bases). The material sequenced was peripheral blood. CDR3 DNA: TGTGCCACCAGCCGGGACACACATTCACCCCTCCACTTT. Protein product: CATSRDTHSPLHF.